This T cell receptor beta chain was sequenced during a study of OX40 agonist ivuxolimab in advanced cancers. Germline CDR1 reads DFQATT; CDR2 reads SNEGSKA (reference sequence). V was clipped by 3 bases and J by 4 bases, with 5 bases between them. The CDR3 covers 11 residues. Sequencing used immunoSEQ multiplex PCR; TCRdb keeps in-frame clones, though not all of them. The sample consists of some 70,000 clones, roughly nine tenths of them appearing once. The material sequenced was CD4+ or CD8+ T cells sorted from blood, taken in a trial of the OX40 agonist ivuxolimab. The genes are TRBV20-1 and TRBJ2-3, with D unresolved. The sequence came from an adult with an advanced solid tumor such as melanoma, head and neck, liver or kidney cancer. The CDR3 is CSASGADTQYF. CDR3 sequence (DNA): TGCAGTGCTAGTGGGGCAGATACGCAGTATTTT.